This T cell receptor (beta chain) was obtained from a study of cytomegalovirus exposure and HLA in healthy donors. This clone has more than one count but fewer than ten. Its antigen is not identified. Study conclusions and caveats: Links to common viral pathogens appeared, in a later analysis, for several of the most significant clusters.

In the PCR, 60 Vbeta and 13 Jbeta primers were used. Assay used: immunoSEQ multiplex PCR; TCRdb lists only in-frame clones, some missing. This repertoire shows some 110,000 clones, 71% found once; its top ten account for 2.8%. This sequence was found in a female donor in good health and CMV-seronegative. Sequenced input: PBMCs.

The CDR3 nucleotides read TGTGCCAGCACCCGAGTTAAGACTAGCGGGAATTCCTACGAGCAGTACTTC. Translating gives CASTRVKTSGNSYEQYF. This chain joins TRBV21-1 and TRBJ2-5; the table's D call, TRBD2, was not checked against the DNA. Matching the DNA end better, TRBJ2-7 makes the J call doubtful. TRBV21-1 is a pseudogene segment. The CDR3 has 17 amino acids.